This T cell receptor beta chain was identified in a study of T cell responses to AZD1222 COVID-19 vaccine. With respect to this clone: Antigen unknown.

The method was immunoSEQ multiplex PCR; TCRdb's version includes in-frame clones alone and lacks a portion of them. The sample includes about 180,000 clones, around 94% of them seen just once. The CDR3 is 17 amino acids. After removal of 0 bases from V and 1 base from J, the junction contained 8 bases not matched to a gene. The V gene's germline CDR1 is LGHDT and CDR2 YNNKEL (reference sequence). General study points: Repertoire samples came only from after the peak T cell response. White British people made up most donors, females outnumbered males, and clonal diversity was possibly underestimated.

Recipients boosted at about 4 weeks or about 12 weeks are pooled. The sequencing used peripheral blood, collected 28 days after the second AZD1222 dose. The origin of this receptor is an adult who received the AZD1222 COVID-19 vaccine. This sequence joins TRBV3-1 (or the pseudogene TRBV3-2) and TRBJ1-1, with 7 nucleotides matching TRBD1. The DNA for the CDR3 is TGTGCCAGCAGCCAAGATTCTCGGACAGGTTCGAACACTGAAGCTTTCTTT. It translates to CASSQDSRTGSNTEAFF.